The present T cell receptor (beta chain) was sequenced within a study of glioma-infiltrating T cells after dendritic cell vaccination. Germline V gene lookup returns CDR1 SQVTM and CDR2 ANQGSEA. Trimming took 3 bases from V and 5 from J; bases not matched to a gene: 11. This CDR3 contains 15 residues. A remark on this clone: Its target is unknown.

The PCR used 60 V beta and 13 J beta primers. Method: immunoSEQ multiplex PCR; TCRdb's copy keeps in-frame clones and lacks some. This sample has fewer than 85,000 clones, with over 75% found just once. Study results and caveats: Estimated pretreatment TIL content predicted outcome after dendritic cell vaccination.

This clonotype originated in a human donor with glioblastoma. The material was blood, obtained before dendritic cell vaccination. The chain combines TRBV29-1 with TRBJ1-2; 8 bases map to TRBD1. CDR3 region: CSVEANRGKQYGYTF. CDR3 DNA: TGCAGCGTTGAGGCCAACAGGGGGAAACAATATGGCTACACCTTC.